This T cell receptor (beta chain) came from a study of blood T cells in healthy people across ages. This clonotype showed up just once. A sample-barcoded 5' primer and a J-beta primer mix were used in a second PCR of roughly 7 to 12 cycles. TCRdb reprocessed the 5' RACE reads via MiXCR and lists one record per CDR3 protein. The data show over 300,000 distinct CDR3 sequences, 52% seen once. With V trimmed by 10 bases and J by 6 bases, 14 bases remained unmatched. CDR3 size: 15 residues. Germline lookup yields CDR1 ENHRY and CDR2 SYGVKD. The chain links TRBV10-3 to TRBJ1-2; 10 nucleotides align to TRBD1. What was sequenced was blood. This clonotype was sampled from a man in his fifties or sixties in good health. CDR3 in amino acids: CASVDGQGDRNGYTF. The CDR3 nucleotides are TGTGCCAGCGTGGATGGACAGGGGGATAGAAATGGCTACACCTTC.